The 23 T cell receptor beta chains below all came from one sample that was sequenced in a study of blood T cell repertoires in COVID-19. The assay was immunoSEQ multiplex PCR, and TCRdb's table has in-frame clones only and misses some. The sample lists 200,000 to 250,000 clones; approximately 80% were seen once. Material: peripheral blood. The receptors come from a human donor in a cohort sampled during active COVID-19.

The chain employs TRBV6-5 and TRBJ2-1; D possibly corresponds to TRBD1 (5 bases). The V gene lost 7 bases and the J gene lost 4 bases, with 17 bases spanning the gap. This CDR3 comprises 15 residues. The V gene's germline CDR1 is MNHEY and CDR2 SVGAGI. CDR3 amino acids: CASTQTGPAYNEQFF. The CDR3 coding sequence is TGTGCCAGCACCCAAACAGGCCCAGCGTACAATGAGCAGTTCTTC.

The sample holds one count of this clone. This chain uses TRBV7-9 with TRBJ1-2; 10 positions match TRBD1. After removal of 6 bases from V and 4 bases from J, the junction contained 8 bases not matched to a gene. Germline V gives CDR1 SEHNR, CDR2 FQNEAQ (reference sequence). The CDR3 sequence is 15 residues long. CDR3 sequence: CASRPRTGGGYGYTF. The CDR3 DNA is TGTGCCAGCAGGCCACGGACAGGGGGAGGCTATGGCTACACCTTC.

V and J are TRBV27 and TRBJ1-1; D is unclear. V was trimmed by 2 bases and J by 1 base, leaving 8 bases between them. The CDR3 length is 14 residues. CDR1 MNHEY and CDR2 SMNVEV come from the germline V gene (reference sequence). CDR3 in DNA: TGTGCCAGCAGTTTAAGCCGGGGGAACACTGAAGCTTTCTTT. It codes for CASSLSRGNTEAFF.

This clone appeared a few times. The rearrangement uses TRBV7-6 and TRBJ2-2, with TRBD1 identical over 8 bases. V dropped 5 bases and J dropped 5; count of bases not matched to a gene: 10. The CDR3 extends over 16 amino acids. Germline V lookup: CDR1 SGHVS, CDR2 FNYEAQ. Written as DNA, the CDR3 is TGTGCCAGCAGCCTACAGACAGGGGCTAATACCGGGGAGCTGTTTTTT. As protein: CASSLQTGANTGELFF.

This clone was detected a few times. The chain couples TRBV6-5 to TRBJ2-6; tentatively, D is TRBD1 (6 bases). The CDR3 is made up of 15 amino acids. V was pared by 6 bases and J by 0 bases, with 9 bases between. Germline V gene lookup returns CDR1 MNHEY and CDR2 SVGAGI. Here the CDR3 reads CASSKDSSGANVLTF. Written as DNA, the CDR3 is TGTGCCAGCAGCAAGGACAGCTCTGGGGCCAACGTCCTGACTTTC.

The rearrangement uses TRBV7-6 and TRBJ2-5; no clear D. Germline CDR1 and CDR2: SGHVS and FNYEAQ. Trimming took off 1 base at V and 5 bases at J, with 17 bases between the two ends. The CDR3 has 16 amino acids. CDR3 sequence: CASSLGSRLVWETQYF. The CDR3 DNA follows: TGTGCCAGCAGCTTAGGGTCCAGGCTTGTTTGGGAGACCCAGTACTTC. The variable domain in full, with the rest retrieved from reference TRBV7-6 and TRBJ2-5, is GAGVSQSPRYKVTKRGQDVALRCDPISGHVSLYWYRQALGQGPEFLTYFNYEAQQDKSGLPNDRFSAERPEGSISTLTIQRTEQRDSAMYRCASSLGSRLVWETQYFGPGTRLLVL.

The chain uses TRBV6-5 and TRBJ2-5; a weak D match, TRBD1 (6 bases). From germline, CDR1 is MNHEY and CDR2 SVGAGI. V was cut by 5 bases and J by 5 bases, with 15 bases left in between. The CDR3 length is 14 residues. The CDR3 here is CASSLNREWETQYF. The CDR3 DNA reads TGTGCCAGCAGTCTCAACAGGGAGTGGGAGACCCAGTACTTC.

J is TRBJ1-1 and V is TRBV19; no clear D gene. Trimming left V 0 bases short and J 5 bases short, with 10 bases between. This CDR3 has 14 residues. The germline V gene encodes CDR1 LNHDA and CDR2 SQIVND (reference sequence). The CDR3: CASSIDEARTEAFF. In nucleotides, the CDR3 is TGTGCCAGTAGTATAGACGAGGCGAGGACTGAAGCTTTCTTT.

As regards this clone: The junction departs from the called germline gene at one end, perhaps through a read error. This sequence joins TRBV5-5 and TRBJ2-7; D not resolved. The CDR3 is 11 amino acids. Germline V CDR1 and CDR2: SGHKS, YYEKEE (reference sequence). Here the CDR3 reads CASSLDSYSFW. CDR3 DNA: TGTGCCAGCAGCTTGGACAGCTACAGTTTTTGG.

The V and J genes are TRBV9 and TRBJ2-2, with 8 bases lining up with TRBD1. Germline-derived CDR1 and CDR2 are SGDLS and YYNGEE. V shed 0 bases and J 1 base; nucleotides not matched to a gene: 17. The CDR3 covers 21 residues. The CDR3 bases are TGTGCCAGCAGCGTAGGTGACAGGGGCCGGCTCCCGGTCGAGAACACCGGGGAGCTGTTTTTT. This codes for CASSVGDRGRLPVENTGELFF.

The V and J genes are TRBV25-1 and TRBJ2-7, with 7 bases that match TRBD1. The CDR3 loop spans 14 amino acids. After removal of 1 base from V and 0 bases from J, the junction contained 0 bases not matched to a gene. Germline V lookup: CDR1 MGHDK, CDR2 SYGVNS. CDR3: CASSEWDSSYEQYF. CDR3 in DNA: TGTGCCAGCAGTGAATGGGACAGCTCCTACGAGCAGTACTTC.

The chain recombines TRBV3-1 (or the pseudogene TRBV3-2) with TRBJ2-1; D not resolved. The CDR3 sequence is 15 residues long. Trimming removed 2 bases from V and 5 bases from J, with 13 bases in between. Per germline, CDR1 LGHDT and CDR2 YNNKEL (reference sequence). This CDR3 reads CASSQSPTRDNEQFF. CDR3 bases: TGTGCCAGCAGCCAATCCCCCACCCGCGACAATGAGCAGTTCTTC.

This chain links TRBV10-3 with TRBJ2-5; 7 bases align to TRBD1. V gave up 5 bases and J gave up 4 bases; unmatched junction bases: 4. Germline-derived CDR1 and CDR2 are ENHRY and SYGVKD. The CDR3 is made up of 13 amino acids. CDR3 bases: TGTGCCATCAGTAGACAGGGACCAGAGACCCAGTACTTC. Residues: CAISRQGPETQYF.

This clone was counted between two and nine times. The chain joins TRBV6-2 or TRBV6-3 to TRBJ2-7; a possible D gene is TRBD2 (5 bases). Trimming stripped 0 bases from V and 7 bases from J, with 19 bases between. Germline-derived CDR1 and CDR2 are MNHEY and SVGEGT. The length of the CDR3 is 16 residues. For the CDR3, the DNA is TGTGCCAGCAGTTACTCCCCAGCGTCGGACTTGAGGGAGCAGTACTTC. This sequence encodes CASSYSPASDLREQYF.

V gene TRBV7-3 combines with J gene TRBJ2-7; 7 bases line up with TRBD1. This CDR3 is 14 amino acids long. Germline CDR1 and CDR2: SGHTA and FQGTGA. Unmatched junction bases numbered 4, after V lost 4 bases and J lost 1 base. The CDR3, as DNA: TGTGCCAGCAGCTCCCGGACAGGATCCTACGAGCAGTACTTC. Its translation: CASSSRTGSYEQYF.

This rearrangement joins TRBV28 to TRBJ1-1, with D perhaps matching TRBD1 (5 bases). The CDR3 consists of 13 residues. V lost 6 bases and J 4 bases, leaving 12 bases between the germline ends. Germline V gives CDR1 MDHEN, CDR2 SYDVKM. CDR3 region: CASRGSGGTEAFF. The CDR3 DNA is TGTGCCAGCAGGGGGTCCGGGGGCACTGAAGCTTTCTTT.

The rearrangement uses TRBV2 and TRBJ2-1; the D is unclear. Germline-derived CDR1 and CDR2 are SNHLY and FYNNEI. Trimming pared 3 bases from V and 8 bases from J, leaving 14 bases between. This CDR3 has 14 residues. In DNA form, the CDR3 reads TGTGCCAGCAGTGAGTCCCTGAACTCGGATGAGCAGTTCTTC. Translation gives CASSESLNSDEQFF.

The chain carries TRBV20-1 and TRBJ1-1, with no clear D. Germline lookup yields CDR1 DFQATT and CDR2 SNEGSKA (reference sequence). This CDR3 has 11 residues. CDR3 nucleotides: TGCAGAACTGAGAGGAACACTGAAGCTTTCTTT. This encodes CRTERNTEAFF.

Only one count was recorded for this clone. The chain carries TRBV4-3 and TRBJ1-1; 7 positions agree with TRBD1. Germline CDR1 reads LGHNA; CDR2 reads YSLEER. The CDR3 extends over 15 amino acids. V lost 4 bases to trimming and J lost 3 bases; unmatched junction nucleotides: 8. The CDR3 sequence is CASSRVTGRYTEAFF. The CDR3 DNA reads TGCGCCAGCAGCCGAGTGACAGGGCGTTACACTGAAGCTTTCTTT.

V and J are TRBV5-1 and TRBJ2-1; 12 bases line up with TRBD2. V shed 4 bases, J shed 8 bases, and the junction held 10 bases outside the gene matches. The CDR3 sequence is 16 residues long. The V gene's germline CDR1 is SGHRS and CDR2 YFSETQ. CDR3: CASSPSTSGSVYEQFF. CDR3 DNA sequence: TGCGCCAGCAGCCCCTCGACTAGCGGGAGTGTCTATGAGCAGTTCTTC.

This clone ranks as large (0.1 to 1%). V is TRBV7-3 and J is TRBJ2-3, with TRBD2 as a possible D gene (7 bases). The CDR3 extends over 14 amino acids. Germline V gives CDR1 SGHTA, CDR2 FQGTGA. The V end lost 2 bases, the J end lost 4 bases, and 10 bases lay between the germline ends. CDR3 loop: CASSLAGAPDTQYF. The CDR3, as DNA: TGTGCCAGCAGCTTAGCGGGGGCCCCAGATACGCAGTATTTT. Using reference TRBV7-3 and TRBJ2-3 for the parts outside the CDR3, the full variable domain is GAGVSQTPSNKVTEKGKYVELRCDPISGHTALYWYRQSLGQGPEFLIYFQGTGAADDSGLPNDRFFAVRPEGSVSTLKIQRTERGDSAVYLCASSLAGAPDTQYFGPGTRLTVL.

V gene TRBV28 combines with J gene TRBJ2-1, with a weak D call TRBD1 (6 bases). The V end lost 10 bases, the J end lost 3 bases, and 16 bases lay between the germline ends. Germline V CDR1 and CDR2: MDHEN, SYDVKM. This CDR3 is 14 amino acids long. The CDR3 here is CATQGRGFYNEQFF. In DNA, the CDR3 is TGTGCCACCCAAGGTAGGGGGTTCTACAATGAGCAGTTCTTC.

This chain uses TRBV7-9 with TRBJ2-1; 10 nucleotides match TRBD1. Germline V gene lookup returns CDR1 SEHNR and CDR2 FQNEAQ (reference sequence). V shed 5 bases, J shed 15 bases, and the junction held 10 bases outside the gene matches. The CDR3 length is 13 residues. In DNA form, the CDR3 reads TGTGCCAGCAGCAACTCGGGACAGGGGTTAAGGTTCTTC. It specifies CASSNSGQGLRFF.